This record looks at one T cell receptor (beta chain) sequence and its context. It was with 60 Vbeta and 13 Jbeta primers that the PCR ran. The assay was immunoSEQ multiplex PCR, and TCRdb's table has in-frame clones only and misses some. This table holds 55,000 to 75,000 clones. This sample is part of a study of cytomegalovirus exposure and HLA in healthy donors. The germline V gene has CDR1 PRHDT and CDR2 FYEKMQ (reference sequence). The CDR3 runs 13 residues. Between the trimmed V and J ends, which lost 2 bases and 4 bases, there was a span of 7 bases. The receptor was derived from a male donor in good health and CMV-seronegative. The specimen was PBMCs. J is TRBJ2-3 and V is TRBV13, with no clear D. CDR3 residues: CASSLTYSDTQYF. In nucleotides, the CDR3 is TGTGCCAGCAGCTTAACTTACTCAGATACGCAGTATTTT.